A single TCR beta chain is shown here with its context. Some clones are missing from TCRdb's copy, which holds only in-frame ones; the method was immunoSEQ multiplex PCR. The table lists 9,700 or so clones, around nine tenths of them singletons. The data are from a study of blood T cell dynamics during melanoma immunotherapy. Documented time point: pre-treatment baseline. CDR3 length equals 15 residues. The V and J ends lost 3 bases and 2 bases, in that order; junction bases with no gene match: 6. Germline CDR1 reads MGHRA; CDR2 reads YSYEKL. This specimen consisted of blood, obtained from a patient treated with checkpoint blockade. The receptor was derived from a human donor with melanoma. This chain uses TRBV4-1 with TRBJ2-7; 8 nucleotides line up with TRBD2. CDR3 sequence: CASSHPGRVAYEQYF. The DNA of the CDR3 is TGCGCCAGCAGCCATCCCGGGAGGGTCGCCTACGAGCAGTACTTC.